This is a list of T cell receptor beta chains from one sample in a study of tumor-infiltrating lymphocytes in primary liver carcinoma. TCRdb ran MiXCR on the multiplex PCR reads and lists one entry per CDR3 protein. Among 40,000 to 60,000 distinct CDR3 sequences, around 64% were seen once, and the ten largest hold roughly 27%. The sequencing sample was made of liver tumor tissue from sampling region 5. Every receptor here comes from a man aged 35 to 55 with primary liver carcinoma and hepatitis B virus infection. CDR3s leave out the opening cysteine and the closing phenylalanine or tryptophan. The D gene is left open where the match is weak. Size is omitted from some rows. Given values are once, few, many or a class for expanded clones.

d_gene,abundance,j_gene,v_gene,CDR3aa
-,-,TRBJ2-2,TRBV30,ARTSGHGGELF
-,many,TRBJ2-1,TRBV28,ASSSTLVPRPNEQF
-,-,TRBJ2-1,TRBV2,ASSEIRTGHEQF
-,-,TRBJ1-3,TRBV29-1,SIEGFGVSGNTIY
TRBD1,medium-sized,TRBJ1-6,TRBV11-1,ASSESGTGPSPLH
-,once,TRBJ2-7,TRBV30,AWIRTPHYERY
-,-,TRBJ2-3,TRBV6-5,ASSQAGLGKDTQY
TRBD2,-,TRBJ2-1,TRBV29-1,SSALAGESDERF
TRBD2,many,TRBJ2-5,TRBV30,AWSVAGGSETQY
-,-,TRBJ1-1,TRBV6-6,AGSYSLLGTEAL
-,many,TRBJ2-2,TRBV12-3/TRBV12-4,ASSPRTAGALF
TRBD2,-,TRBJ2-1,TRBV14,ASSQDTGSARNQRGYEQF
-,-,TRBJ1-2,TRBV12-3/TRBV12-4,ASSLRDRLFYGYA
-,-,TRBJ2-7,TRBV19,ASSGTVSYEQY
-,-,TRBJ2-3,TRBV11-2,ANTLERGTDTQY
-,once,TRBJ2-3,TRBV13,ACTERKGRGTDTQY
-,-,TRBJ2-3,TRBV6-5,ASSSPGGGGMNTQY
-,-,TRBJ2-2,TRBV4-1,ASSLSGDVTGELF
-,-,TRBJ2-3,TRBV29-1,RVESWQGPDTRY
-,once,TRBJ2-5,TRBV5-4,ASNPDKGLETQY
-,-,TRBJ2-4,TRBV28,ASSLSSGLAKNIQY
-,many,TRBJ2-3,TRBV7-9,ASSSSRDTQY
-,once,TRBJ2-7,TRBV29-1,SARGGGDGQY
TRBD1,many,TRBJ1-2,TRBV4-1,ASSQVTGDGYT
-,-,TRBJ1-6,TRBV2,TSEEIPNSPLH
-,many,TRBJ2-1,TRBV5-1,ASGWTPNNEQF
-,-,TRBJ1-2,TRBV28,VSWTSRDGYT
TRBD1,-,TRBJ2-7,TRBV29-1,SAGRTGNEQC
-,-,TRBJ2-1,TRBV11-2,ASNLDIGLPMREQF
-,few,TRBJ2-3,TRBV6-4,ASGLRETSTDTQY
TRBD2,many,TRBJ2-1,TRBV7-8,ASSLARGIVAGGPANEQF
-,-,TRBJ1-1,TRBV20-1,SVRDGGWIGTEAF
TRBD1,many,TRBJ2-7,TRBV6-5,ASRRNPDRGHEQY
-,-,TRBJ2-2,TRBV7-9,VNSLGSNTGELF
TRBD1,many,TRBJ2-1,TRBV4-2,ASSPRTGGNNEQF
-,-,TRBJ2-7,TRBV4-1,TSSRDVAEEQY
-,-,TRBJ2-2,TRBV6-1,ASSDLSLIGELI
TRBD2,many,TRBJ2-1,TRBV7-8,ASSPLRTSENEQF
TRBD2,few,TRBJ2-7,TRBV28,AITAGGRPYEQY
TRBD1,-,TRBJ1-2,TRBV11-2,ASSSLAGTGAFSMAT
-,-,TRBJ2-3,TRBV6-1,ASSEPASGSYITDTQY